Described below is a single T cell receptor beta chain sequence and its context. What it recognizes is unknown. TCRdb re-analysed the reads in MiXCR, keeping a single row per CDR3 protein. The sample carries 740,000 or so distinct CDR3 sequences, roughly 35% recorded once. These data come from a study of T cell repertoires in cytomegalovirus infection. Study information: Both a matching HLA type and CMV infection were indicated by public TCR beta signatures.

Study observations and caveats: Clonotype analysis showed dominance of the ex vivo response by HLA-C-restricted CMV-specific TCR beta clonotypes.

The germline V gene encodes CDR1 SGHVS and CDR2 FQNEAQ. V lost 7 bases and J lost 2, with 15 bases in between. This CDR3 spans 15 amino acids. The chain is built from TRBV7-8 and TRBJ2-1; perhaps D is TRBD1 or TRBD2 (6 bases each). Sequenced input: PBMCs. This TCR came from a human donor in good health (CMV status not recorded). Some clones in this sample may be carry-over from other donors' samples. In nucleotides, the CDR3 is TGTGCCAGCACCCCAGACGGGGGCCCCTACAATGAGCAGTTCTTC. The encoded protein is CASTPDGGPYNEQFF.